One and the same sample provided the 2 T cell receptor beta chains below, sequenced in a study of identical twins. TCRdb independently ran MiXCR on the 5' RACE reads; one entry per CDR3 protein. This sample has 350,000 to 450,000 distinct CDR3 sequences, with around 18% found just once. The material sequenced was naive T cells sorted from blood. These receptors were taken from a man over 45 in good health.

This clonotype showed up many times. The rearrangement links TRBV5-5 to TRBJ2-7; maybe TRBD2 (5 bases). This CDR3 spans 15 amino acids. CDR1 and CDR2 from the germline V gene are SGHKS and YYEKEE (reference sequence). Between the trimmed V and J ends, which lost 5 bases and 4 bases, there was a span of 19 bases. CDR3 in DNA: TGTGCCAGCAGTTTATCGACTACCCGAATATACGAGCAGTACTTC. Its translation is CASSLSTTRIYEQYF. Full variable domain (rest looked up from reference TRBV5-5 and TRBJ2-7): DAGVTQSPTHLIKTRGQQVTLRCSPISGHKSVSWYQQVLGQGPQFIFQYYEKEERGRGNFPDRFSARQFPNYSSELNVNALLLGDSALYLCASSLSTTRIYEQYFGPGTRLTVT.

This clonotype was counted ten times or more. The gene calls are TRBV7-2 and TRBJ2-3, with 10 positions matching TRBD2. V trimming: 5 bases; J trimming: 2 bases; junction bases outside the gene matches: 10. Germline V CDR1 and CDR2: SGHTA, FQGNSA. CDR3 length equals 17 residues. CDR3 sequence reads: CASSPLAGATFTDTQYF. CDR3 DNA: TGTGCCAGCAGCCCTCTAGCGGGGGCGACTTTCACAGATACGCAGTATTTT.